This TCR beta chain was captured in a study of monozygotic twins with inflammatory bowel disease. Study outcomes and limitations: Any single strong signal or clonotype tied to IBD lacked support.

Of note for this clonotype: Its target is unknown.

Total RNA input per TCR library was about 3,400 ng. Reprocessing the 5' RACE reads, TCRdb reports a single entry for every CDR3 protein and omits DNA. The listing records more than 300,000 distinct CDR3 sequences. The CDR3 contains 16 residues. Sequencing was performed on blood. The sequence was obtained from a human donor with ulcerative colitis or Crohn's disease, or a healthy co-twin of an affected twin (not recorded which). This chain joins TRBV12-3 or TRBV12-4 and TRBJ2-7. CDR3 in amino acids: CASSTRRTGTPYEQYF.